This T cell receptor beta chain was recovered during a study of identical twins. Points from the study as a whole: Fewer insertions were carried by abundant cord blood beta clonotypes, but none was seen in memory repertoires.

Each CDR3 protein gets one entry after TCRdb re-called the 5' RACE reads with MiXCR. The table has 690,000 or so distinct CDR3 sequences, under 9% seen once. The germline V gene encodes CDR1 SGHTA and CDR2 FQGTGA. Trimming at V came to 3 bases and at J to 8 bases, leaving 9 bases not matched to a gene. The CDR3 length is 15 residues. This clonotype was seen a few times. Its antigen is currently unknown. Another study also made use of these data, one on yellow fever vaccine responses in identical twins.

This chain joins TRBV7-3 and TRBJ2-1; 8 nucleotides line up with TRBD2. The sequence was collected from a young woman in good health. The sample consisted of PBMCs. The CDR3 reads CASSFRGGHGDEQFF. CDR3 DNA sequence: TGTGCCAGCAGCTTCCGGGGGGGCCATGGGGATGAGCAGTTCTTC.